What follows are 10 T cell receptor beta chains derived from one specimen sequenced in a study of regulatory and conventional T cells in RAG deficiency. Blood CD4+ CD25-low CD127-high conventional T cells supplied the genomic DNA template. Only in-frame clones appear in the TCRdb table, and some are missing; sequencing was by immunoSEQ multiplex PCR. The repertoire holds approximately 30,000 clones, with 90% to 97% as singletons. The same sample was also studied in work on regulatory T cells. That paper notes: Amplification used 52 TRBV primers and 13 TRBJ primers.

Sequenced sample: CD25- CD4+ T cells sorted from blood. The origin of the receptors is a human donor in good health.

The count of this clone is one. The V call is TRBV16, the J call TRBJ2-5, with TRBD1 matching 7 bases. There are 16 residues in the CDR3. Germline CDR1 is KGHSY and CDR2 is FQNENV. V shed 5 bases and J 2 bases; nucleotides not matched to a gene: 11. The CDR3: CASSKARTGGQETQYF. The CDR3, as DNA: TGTGCCAGCAGCAAAGCAAGGACAGGTGGGCAAGAGACCCAGTACTTC.

This chain links TRBV11-3 with TRBJ1-5, with D maybe TRBD1 (6 bases). The germline gives CDR1 SGHNT, CDR2 YENEEA. The CDR3 sequence is 14 residues long. Trimming stripped 10 bases from V and 1 base from J, with 14 bases between. The CDR3 bases are TGTGCCATTAATGTACAGGGCAGCAATCAGCCCCAGCATTTT. This encodes CAINVQGSNQPQHF.

The chain couples TRBV15 to TRBJ2-5, with D maybe TRBD1 (5 bases). V gave up 0 bases and J gave up 2 bases, with 10 bases separating them. Per germline, CDR1 LNHNV and CDR2 YYDKDF (reference sequence). The CDR3 covers 15 residues. This chain's CDR3 is CATSRDWGGQETQYF. In nucleotides, the CDR3 is TGTGCCACCAGCAGAGATTGGGGCGGACAAGAGACCCAGTACTTC.

The CDR3 coding sequence is TGTGCCAGCAGCGTAGGGGCGGGAGCAGAGGCCAAAAACATTCAGTACTTC. It translates to CASSVGAGAEAKNIQYF. The genes are TRBV9 and TRBJ2-4, with TRBD2 identical over 7 bases. CDR1 is SGDLS and CDR2 is YYNGEE in the germline V gene. The CDR3 has 17 residues. Trimming cost V 0 bases and J 1 base; bases outside gene matches: 7.

The CDR3 loop is CASSLTTSGTDTQYF. For the CDR3, the DNA is TGTGCCAGCAGCTTGACGACTAGCGGCACAGATACGCAGTATTTT. The chain links TRBV5-4 to TRBJ2-3; TRBD2 aligns across 8 bases. The germline V gene has CDR1 SGHNT and CDR2 YYREEE (reference sequence). This CDR3 comprises 15 residues. The V segment lost 1 base and the J segment 1 base; nucleotides outside the gene matches: 2. Full variable domain (missing parts from reference TRBV5-4 and TRBJ2-3): ETGVTQSPTHLIKTRGQQVTLRCSSQSGHNTVSWYQQALGQGPQFIFQYYREEENGRGNFPPRFSGLQFPNYSSELNVNALELDDSALYLCASSLTTSGTDTQYFGPGTRLTVL.

The rearrangement links TRBV19 to TRBJ2-7, with a possible D match to TRBD1 (7 bases). The V end was cut by 8 bases, the J end by 0 bases, with 17 bases between. Germline CDR1 is LNHDA and CDR2 is SQIVND (reference sequence). This CDR3 is 15 amino acids long. This CDR3 is CASSPAGGFSYEQYF. CDR3 DNA: TGTGCCAGTTCCCCGGCAGGGGGGTTCTCCTACGAGCAGTACTTC.

The rearrangement links TRBV6-6 to TRBJ1-1, with 7 positions matching TRBD1. J was trimmed by 4 bases and V by 6 bases; bases with no gene match: 11. CDR3 length: 15 amino acids. Per the germline V gene, CDR1 is MNHNY and CDR2 is SVGAGI (reference sequence). The CDR3 nucleotides read TGTGCCAGCAGGTTTAACAGGGGTGTAAGCACTGAAGCTTTCTTT. This translates into CASRFNRGVSTEAFF.

The rearrangement links TRBV30 to TRBJ1-6; TRBD1 aligns across 7 bases. Germline V gene sequence: CDR1 GTSNPN, CDR2 SVGIG (reference sequence). Trimming took 0 bases from V and 7 from J; bases not matched to a gene: 0. This CDR3 spans 13 amino acids. CDR3 protein: CAWSVGGNSPLHF. For the CDR3, the DNA is TGTGCCTGGAGTGTAGGGGGCAATTCACCCCTCCACTTT.

The CDR3 nucleotides are TGTGCCAGCAGTCAAAGGGGGGGCAGAGGGGTCGGCTACACCTTC. Its translation is CASSQRGGRGVGYTF. The chain recombines TRBV6-5 with TRBJ1-2; TRBD1 might be the D (6 bases). The CDR3 runs 15 residues. V was cut by 5 bases and J by 8 bases, with 21 bases left in between. Germline V lookup: CDR1 MNHEY, CDR2 SVGAGI.

The V gene is TRBV2, the J gene TRBJ2-3; 9 positions match TRBD2. Looked up from germline, CDR1 is SNHLY and CDR2 is FYNNEI. The CDR3 is 15 residues long. J lost 5 bases, V lost 6 bases, and 9 bases had no gene match. CDR3: CASRTGTSLIDTQYF. The CDR3 DNA follows: TGTGCCAGCAGGACAGGGACTAGCTTAATAGATACGCAGTATTTT.